Sequencing of this TCR beta chain was carried out in a study of blood T cell repertoires in COVID-19. Concerning this clone itself: One end of the junction does not line up with germline, which may come from a read error.

Produced via immunoSEQ multiplex PCR; TCRdb's table is partial and in-frame only. The sample holds around 300,000 clones, around 90% seen once. Germline values: CDR1 SGHTA, CDR2 FQGTGA. CDR3 length equals 17 residues. The rearrangement links TRBV7-3 to TRBJ2-1; the D gene is possibly TRBD2 (6 bases). The TCR originated in a woman aged 40 to 49 who had recovered from COVID-19. Sequences were obtained from PBMCs or T cells enriched from blood (not recorded which). The CDR3 sequence is CASSLTGASAMYNEQFF. In nucleotides, the CDR3 is TGTGCCAGCAGCCTAACAGGCGCTAGCGCCATGTACAATGAGCAGTTCTTC.